This T cell receptor (beta chain) was profiled in a study of T cells after yellow fever vaccination. Across the whole study: SMART-Seq v4 Ultra Low Input prepared the low-cell-number fractions.

MiXCR, applied by TCRdb to the 5' RACE reads, yields one record per CDR3 protein. The sample records hundreds of thousands of distinct CDR3 sequences, roughly 4.8% being singletons. This clonotype was found many times. The target antigen is unknown. Study outcomes and limitations: Though weaker, the secondary response peaked faster, on day 5 versus 15. The presence of abundant clonotypes contaminating from the bulk population was possible in FACS-sorted repertoires. Reappearance after the booster was observed for most primary-vaccination clones (roughly 95% CD4, approximately 90% CD8).

Germline CDR1 and CDR2: SGHRS and YFSETQ. V was trimmed by 0 bases and J by 7 bases, leaving 13 bases between them. The CDR3 totals 15 residues. This specimen was CD4+ T cells sorted from PBMCs, taken on the day of the yellow fever booster vaccination. The chain links TRBV5-1 to TRBJ1-4; D is ambiguous. This clonotype was sampled from a man younger than 35 who received the YFV17D yellow fever vaccine. The CDR3 DNA reads TGCGCCAGCAGCTTGGATGGGTTTGGTTCTGAAAAACTGTTTTTT. It encodes CASSLDGFGSEKLFF.